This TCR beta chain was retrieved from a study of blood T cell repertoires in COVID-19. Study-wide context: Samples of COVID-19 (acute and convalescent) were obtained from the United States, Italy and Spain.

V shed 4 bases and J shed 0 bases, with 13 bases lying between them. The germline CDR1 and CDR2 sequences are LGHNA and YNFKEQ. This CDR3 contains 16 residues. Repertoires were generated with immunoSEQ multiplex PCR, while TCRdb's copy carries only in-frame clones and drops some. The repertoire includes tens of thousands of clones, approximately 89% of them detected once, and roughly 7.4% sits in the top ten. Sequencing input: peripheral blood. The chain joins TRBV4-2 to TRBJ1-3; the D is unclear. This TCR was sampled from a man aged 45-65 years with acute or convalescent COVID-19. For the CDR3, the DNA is TGTGCCAGCAGCCCTGGCTCATCTAGCTCTGGAAACACCATATATTTT. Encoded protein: CASSPGSSSSGNTIYF.